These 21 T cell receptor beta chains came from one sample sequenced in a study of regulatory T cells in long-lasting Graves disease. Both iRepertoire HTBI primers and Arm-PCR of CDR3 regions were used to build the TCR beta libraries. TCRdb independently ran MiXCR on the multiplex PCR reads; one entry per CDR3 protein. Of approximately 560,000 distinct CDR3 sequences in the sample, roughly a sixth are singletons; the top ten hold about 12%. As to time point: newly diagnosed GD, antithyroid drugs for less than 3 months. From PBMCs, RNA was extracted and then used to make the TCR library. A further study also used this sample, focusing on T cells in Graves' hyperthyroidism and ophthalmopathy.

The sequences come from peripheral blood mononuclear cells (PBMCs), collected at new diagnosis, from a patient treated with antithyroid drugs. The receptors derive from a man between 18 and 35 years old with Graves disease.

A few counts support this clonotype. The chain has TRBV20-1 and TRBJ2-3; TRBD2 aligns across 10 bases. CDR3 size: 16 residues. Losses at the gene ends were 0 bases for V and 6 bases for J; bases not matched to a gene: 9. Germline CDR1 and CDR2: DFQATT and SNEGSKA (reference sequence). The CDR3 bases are TGCAGTGCTAGAGATCGGCGGCTAGCGGGAGCCGATACGCAGTATTTT. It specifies CSARDRRLAGADTQYF.

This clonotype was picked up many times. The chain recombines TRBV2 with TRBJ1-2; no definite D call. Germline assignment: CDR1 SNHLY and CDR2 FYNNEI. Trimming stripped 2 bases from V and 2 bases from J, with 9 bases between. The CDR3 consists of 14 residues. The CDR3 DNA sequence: TGTGCCAGCAGTGAAAGGGAGTGGAACTATGGCTACACCTTC. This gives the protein CASSEREWNYGYTF.

This CDR3 is CASLRGGGLYNEQFF. DNA for the CDR3: TGTGCCAGCCTCAGGGGGGGCGGGTTATACAATGAGCAGTTCTTC. The V call is TRBV6-1, the J call TRBJ2-1; D is tentatively TRBD1 or TRBD2 (7 bases each). The CDR3 spans 15 residues. CDR1 and CDR2 from the germline V gene are MNHNS and SASEGT. Trimming stripped 8 bases from V and 4 bases from J, with 18 bases between.

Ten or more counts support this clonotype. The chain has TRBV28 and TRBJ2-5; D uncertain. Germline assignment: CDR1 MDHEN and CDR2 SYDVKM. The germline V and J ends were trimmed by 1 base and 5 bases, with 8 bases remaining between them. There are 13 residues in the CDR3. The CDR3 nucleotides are TGTGCCAGCAGTTTATACGTTGGGGAGACCCAGTACTTC. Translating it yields CASSLYVGETQYF.

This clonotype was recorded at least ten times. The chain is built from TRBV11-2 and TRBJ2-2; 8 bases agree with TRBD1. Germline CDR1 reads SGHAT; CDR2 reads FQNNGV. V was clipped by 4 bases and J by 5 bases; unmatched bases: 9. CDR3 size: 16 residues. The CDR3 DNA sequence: TGTGCCAGCAGCTCCAAGACCACAGGGGGGACCGGGGAGCTGTTTTTT. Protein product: CASSSKTTGGTGELFF.

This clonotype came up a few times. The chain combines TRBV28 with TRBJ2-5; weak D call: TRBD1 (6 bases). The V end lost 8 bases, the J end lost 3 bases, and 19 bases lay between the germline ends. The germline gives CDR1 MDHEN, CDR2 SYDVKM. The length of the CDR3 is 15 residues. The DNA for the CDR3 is TGTGCCAGCCAAAGACAGGACGCTTGGGAAGAGACCCAGTACTTC. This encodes CASQRQDAWEETQYF.

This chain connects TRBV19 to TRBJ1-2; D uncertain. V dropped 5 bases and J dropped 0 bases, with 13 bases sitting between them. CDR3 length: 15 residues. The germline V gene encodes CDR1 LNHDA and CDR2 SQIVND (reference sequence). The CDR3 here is CASSQAEKANYGYTF. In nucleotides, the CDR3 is TGTGCCAGTAGTCAGGCAGAAAAAGCTAACTATGGCTACACCTTC.

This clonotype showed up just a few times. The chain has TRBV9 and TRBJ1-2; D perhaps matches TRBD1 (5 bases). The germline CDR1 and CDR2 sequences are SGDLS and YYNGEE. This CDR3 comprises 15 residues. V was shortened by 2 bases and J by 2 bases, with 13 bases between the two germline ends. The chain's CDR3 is CASSVPGTVNYGYTF. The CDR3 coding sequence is TGTGCCAGCAGCGTCCCAGGGACGGTGAACTATGGCTACACCTTC.

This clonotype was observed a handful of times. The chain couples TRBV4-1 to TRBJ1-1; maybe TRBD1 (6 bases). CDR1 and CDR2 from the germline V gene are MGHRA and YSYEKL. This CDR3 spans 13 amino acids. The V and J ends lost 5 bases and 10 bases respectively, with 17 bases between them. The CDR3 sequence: CASSNSPGASAFF. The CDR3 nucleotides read TGCGCCAGCAGCAACAGTCCGGGGGCATCAGCTTTCTTT.

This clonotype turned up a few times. In DNA, the CDR3 is TGTGCCAGCAGTCCGTACAGTGCAACTAATGAAAAACTGTTTTTT. This codes for CASSPYSATNEKLFF. The chain carries TRBV12-3 or TRBV12-4 and TRBJ1-4; the D is unclear. The V end was cut by 5 bases, the J end by 0 bases, with 10 bases between. This CDR3 comprises 15 residues.

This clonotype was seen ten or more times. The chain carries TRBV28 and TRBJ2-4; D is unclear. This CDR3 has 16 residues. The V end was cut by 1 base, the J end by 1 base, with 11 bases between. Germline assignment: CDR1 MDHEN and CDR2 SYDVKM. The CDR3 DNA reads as TGTGCCAGCAGTTTATTGGGGTTTAGGGCCAAAAACATTCAGTACTTC. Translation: CASSLLGFRAKNIQYF.

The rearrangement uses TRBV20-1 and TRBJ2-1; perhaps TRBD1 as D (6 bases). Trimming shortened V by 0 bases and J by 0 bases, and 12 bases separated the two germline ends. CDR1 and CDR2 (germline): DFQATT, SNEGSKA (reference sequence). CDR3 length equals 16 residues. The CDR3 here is CSARDRGGPSYNEQFF. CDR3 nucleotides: TGCAGTGCTAGAGATCGAGGGGGACCCTCCTACAATGAGCAGTTCTTC.

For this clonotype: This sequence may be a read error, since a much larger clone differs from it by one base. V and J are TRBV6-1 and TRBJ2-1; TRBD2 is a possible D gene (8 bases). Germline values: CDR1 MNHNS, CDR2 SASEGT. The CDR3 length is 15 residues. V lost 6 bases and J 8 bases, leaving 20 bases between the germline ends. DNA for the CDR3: TGTGCCAGCAGCAGGGGGACTAGGATGAGCGATGAGCAGTTCTTC. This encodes CASSRGTRMSDEQFF.

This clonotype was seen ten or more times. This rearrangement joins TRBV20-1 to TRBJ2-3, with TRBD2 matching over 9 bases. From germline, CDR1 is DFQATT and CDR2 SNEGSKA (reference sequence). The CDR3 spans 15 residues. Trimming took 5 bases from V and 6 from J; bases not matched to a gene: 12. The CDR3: CSAPQGGREVDTQYF. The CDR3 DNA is TGCAGTGCTCCTCAGGGCGGGAGGGAGGTGGATACGCAGTATTTT.

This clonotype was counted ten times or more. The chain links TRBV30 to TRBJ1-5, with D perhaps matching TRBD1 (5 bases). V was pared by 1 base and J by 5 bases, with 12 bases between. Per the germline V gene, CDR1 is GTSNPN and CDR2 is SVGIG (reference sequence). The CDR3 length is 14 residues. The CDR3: CAWSAGGGDQPQHF. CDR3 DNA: TGTGCCTGGAGTGCGGGGGGTGGGGATCAGCCCCAGCATTTT.

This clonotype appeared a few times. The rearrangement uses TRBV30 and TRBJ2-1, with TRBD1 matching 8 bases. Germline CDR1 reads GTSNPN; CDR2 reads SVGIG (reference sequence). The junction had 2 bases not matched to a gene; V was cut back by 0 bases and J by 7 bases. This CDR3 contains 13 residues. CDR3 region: CAWSVRQGNEQFF. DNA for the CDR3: TGTGCCTGGAGTGTACGACAGGGGAATGAGCAGTTCTTC. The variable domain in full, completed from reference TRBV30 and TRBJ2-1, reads SQTIHQWPATLVQPVGSPLSLECTVEGTSNPNLYWYRQAAGRGLQLLFYSVGIGQISSEVPQNLSASRPQDRQFILSSKKLLLSDSGFYLCAWSVRQGNEQFFGPGTRLTVL.

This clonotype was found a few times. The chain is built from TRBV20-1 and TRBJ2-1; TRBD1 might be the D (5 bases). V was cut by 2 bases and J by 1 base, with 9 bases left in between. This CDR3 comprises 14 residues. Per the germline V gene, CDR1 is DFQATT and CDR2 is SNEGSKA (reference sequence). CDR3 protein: CSARKGPSYNEQFF. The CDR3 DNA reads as TGCAGTGCTAGAAAGGGGCCATCCTACAATGAGCAGTTCTTC.

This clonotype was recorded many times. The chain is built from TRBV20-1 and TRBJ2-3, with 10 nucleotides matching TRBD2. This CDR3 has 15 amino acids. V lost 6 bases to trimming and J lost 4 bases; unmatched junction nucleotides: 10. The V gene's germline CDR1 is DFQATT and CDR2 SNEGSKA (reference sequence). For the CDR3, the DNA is TGCAGTGCCTCGGGGCGAGCGGGAGGGTCAGATACGCAGTATTTT. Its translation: CSASGRAGGSDTQYF.

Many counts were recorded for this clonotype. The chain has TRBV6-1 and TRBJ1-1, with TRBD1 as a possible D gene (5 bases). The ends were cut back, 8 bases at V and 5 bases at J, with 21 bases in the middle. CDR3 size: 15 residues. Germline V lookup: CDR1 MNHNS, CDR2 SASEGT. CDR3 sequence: CASRPLSGYGTEAFF. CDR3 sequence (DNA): TGTGCCAGCCGACCGTTATCAGGGTACGGAACTGAAGCTTTCTTT.

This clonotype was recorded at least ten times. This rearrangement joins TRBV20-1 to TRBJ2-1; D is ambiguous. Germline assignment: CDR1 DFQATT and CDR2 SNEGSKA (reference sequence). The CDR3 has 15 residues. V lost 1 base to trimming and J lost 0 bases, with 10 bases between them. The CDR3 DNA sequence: TGCAGTGCTAGAGCCGCCTATAGCTCCTACAATGAGCAGTTCTTC. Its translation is CSARAAYSSYNEQFF.

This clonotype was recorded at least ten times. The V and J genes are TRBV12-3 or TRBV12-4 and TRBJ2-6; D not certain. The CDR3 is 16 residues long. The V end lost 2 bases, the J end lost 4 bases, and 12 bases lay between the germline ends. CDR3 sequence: CASSLPSSSGANVLTF. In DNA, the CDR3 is TGTGCCAGCAGTTTACCCTCGAGCTCCGGGGCCAACGTCCTGACTTTC.